A selection of T cell receptor beta chains follows, all from one sample in a study of shared clonotypes between healthy human individuals. Only in-frame clones appear in the TCRdb table, and some are missing; sequencing was by immunoSEQ multiplex PCR. The data hold roughly 2 million clones, with approximately 94% observed a single time. The specimen sequenced was naive CD4+ T cells sorted from blood. These receptors were obtained from a man between 18 and 35 years old in good health. The CDR3 runs from the conserved cysteine through the conserved F or W. Fields, in order: clone size, D gene, J gene, V gene, CDR3 DNA, CDR3 protein. A D gene is named only where the DNA matches it firmly. Rows may omit the clone size; those that give it use once, few, many or a size class.

clone_size: -; d_call: -; j_call: TRBJ2-3; v_call: TRBV5-1; cdr3_nt: TGCGCCAGCAGCTTCGCAGGGATGGATACGCAGTATTTT; cdr3_aa: CASSFAGMDTQYF
clone_size: -; d_call: TRBD1; j_call: TRBJ1-3; v_call: TRBV18; cdr3_nt: TGTGCCAGCTCAACCAGGGGGCAACGAATTGGAAACACCATATATTTT; cdr3_aa: CASSTRGQRIGNTIYF
clone_size: -; d_call: -; j_call: TRBJ1-3; v_call: TRBV28; cdr3_nt: TGTGCCAGCAGTTCCCCCACTTCCTTAGGAAACACCATATATTTT; cdr3_aa: CASSSPTSLGNTIYF
clone_size: -; d_call: TRBD2; j_call: TRBJ2-3; v_call: TRBV6-6; cdr3_nt: TGTGCCAGCACAAAACTACTAGCGTTTGGAGATACGCAGTATTTT; cdr3_aa: CASTKLLAFGDTQYF
clone_size: -; d_call: TRBD1; j_call: TRBJ1-4; v_call: TRBV2; cdr3_nt: TGTGCCAGCAGTGACGGGACAGGGGGTGATGAAAAACTGTTTTTT; cdr3_aa: CASSDGTGGDEKLFF
clone_size: -; d_call: -; j_call: TRBJ1-1; v_call: TRBV5-4; cdr3_nt: TGTGCCAGCAGTTCTCAAACGGGGATTGAAGCTTTCTTT; cdr3_aa: CASSSQTGIEAFF
clone_size: -; d_call: TRBD1; j_call: TRBJ1-6; v_call: TRBV9; cdr3_nt: TGTGCCAGCAGCGTAGAAGACCTGGGACAGGGGCACCTGGCCCTCCACTTT; cdr3_aa: CASSVEDLGQGHLALHF
clone_size: -; d_call: TRBD1; j_call: TRBJ2-7; v_call: TRBV18; cdr3_nt: TGTGCCAGCTCGTCGACAGGGTTGCGAGAGCAGTACTTC; cdr3_aa: CASSSTGLREQYF
clone_size: -; d_call: TRBD2; j_call: TRBJ2-1; v_call: TRBV2; cdr3_nt: TGTGCCAGCAGTGCTCTAGCGGGAGCAGTTGAGCAGTTCTTC; cdr3_aa: CASSALAGAVEQFF
clone_size: -; d_call: TRBD1; j_call: TRBJ2-5; v_call: TRBV27; cdr3_nt: TGTGCCAGCAGTTCTACTGGGACAGTTAAAGAGACCCAGTACTTC; cdr3_aa: CASSSTGTVKETQYF
clone_size: -; d_call: -; j_call: TRBJ1-1; v_call: TRBV28; cdr3_nt: TGTGCCAGCAACCTACAGGGAAGGACTGAAGCTTTCTTT; cdr3_aa: CASNLQGRTEAFF
clone_size: -; d_call: TRBD1; j_call: TRBJ1-6; v_call: TRBV5-1; cdr3_nt: TGCGCCAGCAGAAGGACAGGGGATAATTCACCCCTCCACTTT; cdr3_aa: CASRRTGDNSPLHF
clone_size: -; d_call: TRBD1; j_call: TRBJ1-1; v_call: TRBV30; cdr3_nt: TGTGCCTGGAGTCTAGACAGGGATCGGACTGAAGCTTTCTTT; cdr3_aa: CAWSLDRDRTEAFF
clone_size: -; d_call: -; j_call: TRBJ1-4; v_call: TRBV5-1; cdr3_nt: TGCGCCAGCAGTTCGGGCAGGTCTAATGAAAAACTGTTTTTT; cdr3_aa: CASSSGRSNEKLFF
clone_size: -; d_call: -; j_call: TRBJ1-6; v_call: TRBV7-8; cdr3_nt: TGTGCCAGCAGCTTAGCGGGGAGTGCGTCACCCCTCCACTTT; cdr3_aa: CASSLAGSASPLHF
clone_size: -; d_call: -; j_call: TRBJ2-1; v_call: TRBV7-2; cdr3_nt: TGTGCCAGCAGCTTAGTTGCCCGGGACCAATACAATGAGCAGTTCTTC; cdr3_aa: CASSLVARDQYNEQFF
clone_size: -; d_call: TRBD2; j_call: TRBJ2-2; v_call: TRBV5-1; cdr3_nt: TGCGCCAGCTCCTCGAGAGCGGGAGCCGGGGAGCTGTTTTTT; cdr3_aa: CASSSRAGAGELFF
clone_size: few; d_call: TRBD1; j_call: TRBJ1-2; v_call: TRBV7-9; cdr3_nt: TGTGCCAGCAGCCAACAGGGGTATGGCTACACCTTC; cdr3_aa: CASSQQGYGYTF
clone_size: -; d_call: -; j_call: TRBJ1-2; v_call: TRBV5-6; cdr3_nt: TGTGCCAGCAGATTTTCTGACACCTCCGGCGGCTACACCTTC; cdr3_aa: CASRFSDTSGGYTF
clone_size: -; d_call: TRBD2; j_call: TRBJ2-5; v_call: TRBV5-1; cdr3_nt: TGCGCCAGCAGCTTAGGTAGCGGGGGGCATGAGACCCAGTACTTC; cdr3_aa: CASSLGSGGHETQYF
clone_size: -; d_call: -; j_call: TRBJ2-7; v_call: TRBV9; cdr3_nt: TGTGCCAGCAGCGTCGCGGGACTCACCTACGAGCAGTACTTC; cdr3_aa: CASSVAGLTYEQYF
clone_size: -; d_call: TRBD1; j_call: TRBJ2-5; v_call: TRBV2; cdr3_nt: TGTGCCAGCAGTAGGGACAGGGGCTCCCAAGAGACCCAGTACTTC; cdr3_aa: CASSRDRGSQETQYF
clone_size: -; d_call: TRBD1; j_call: TRBJ1-2; v_call: TRBV7-9; cdr3_nt: TGTGCCAGCAGCCAGCAGGGGGCGGATGGCTACACCTTC; cdr3_aa: CASSQQGADGYTF
clone_size: -; d_call: -; j_call: TRBJ2-3; v_call: TRBV18; cdr3_nt: TGTGCCAGCTCATCAACCTCAATGGGGGCTGAGACAGATACGCAGTATTTT; cdr3_aa: CASSSTSMGAETDTQYF
clone_size: -; d_call: -; j_call: TRBJ1-6; v_call: TRBV4-3; cdr3_nt: TGCGCCAGCAGCCAAGTTAGGGGGGGAGATAATAATTCACCCCTCCACTTT; cdr3_aa: CASSQVRGGDNNSPLHF
clone_size: -; d_call: TRBD1; j_call: TRBJ1-3; v_call: TRBV7-9; cdr3_nt: TGTGCCAGCAGCTACCGACAGGGAGCGGGAAACACCATATATTTT; cdr3_aa: CASSYRQGAGNTIYF
clone_size: -; d_call: TRBD2; j_call: TRBJ2-3; v_call: TRBV10-3; cdr3_nt: TGTGCCATCAGTGACTCGCGGGGGATTCCAGATACGCAGTATTTT; cdr3_aa: CAISDSRGIPDTQYF
clone_size: -; d_call: -; j_call: TRBJ2-7; v_call: TRBV21-1; cdr3_nt: TGTGCCGTGGGGCCCGAGCAGTACTTC; cdr3_aa: CAVGPEQYF
clone_size: -; d_call: TRBD1; j_call: TRBJ1-1; v_call: TRBV28; cdr3_nt: TGTGCCAGCAGAGGGGGCATGAACACTGAAGCTTTCTTT; cdr3_aa: CASRGGMNTEAFF
clone_size: -; d_call: -; j_call: TRBJ1-1; v_call: TRBV27; cdr3_nt: TGTGCCAGCAGTTTATTGGGGGGAGACACTGAAGCTTTCTTT; cdr3_aa: CASSLLGGDTEAFF
clone_size: -; d_call: -; j_call: TRBJ2-1; v_call: TRBV7-2; cdr3_nt: TGTGCCAGCAGCTTAGCAAGCGGGCGGTCCTACAATGAGCAGTTCTTC; cdr3_aa: CASSLASGRSYNEQFF
clone_size: few; d_call: -; j_call: TRBJ1-2; v_call: TRBV6-1; cdr3_nt: TGTGCCAGCATTTTCGCAAGGGGCGGCTACACCTTC; cdr3_aa: CASIFARGGYTF
clone_size: -; d_call: -; j_call: TRBJ2-7; v_call: TRBV19; cdr3_nt: TGTGCCAGCTCTAAGGACGGTTCCTACGAGCAGTACTTC; cdr3_aa: CASSKDGSYEQYF
clone_size: -; d_call: TRBD1; j_call: TRBJ1-5; v_call: TRBV28; cdr3_nt: TGTGCCAGCAGCCTGGGACAGGGGCAAAATCAGCCCCAGCATTTT; cdr3_aa: CASSLGQGQNQPQHF
clone_size: -; d_call: -; j_call: TRBJ2-3; v_call: TRBV7-2; cdr3_nt: TGTGCCAGCAGCTTAGGGGGTGGATTGGGCACAGATACGCAGTATTTT; cdr3_aa: CASSLGGGLGTDTQYF
clone_size: -; d_call: -; j_call: TRBJ1-1; v_call: TRBV11-2; cdr3_nt: TGTGCCAGCAGCGTAACAGGGTCTGAAGCTTTCTTT; cdr3_aa: CASSVTGSEAFF
clone_size: -; d_call: -; j_call: TRBJ1-2; v_call: TRBV7-9; cdr3_nt: TGTGCCAGCAGTCTACGGGACAACTATGGCTACACCTTC; cdr3_aa: CASSLRDNYGYTF
clone_size: -; d_call: -; j_call: TRBJ1-6; v_call: TRBV7-2; cdr3_nt: TGTGCCAGCAGCCCAGCGGAGAGGCTATGGCCCCTCCACTTT; cdr3_aa: CASSPAERLWPLHF
clone_size: -; d_call: TRBD2; j_call: TRBJ2-1; v_call: TRBV10-3; cdr3_nt: TGTGCCATCAGTGATCCCTCTAGCGGGGGATACAATGAGCAGTTCTTC; cdr3_aa: CAISDPSSGGYNEQFF
clone_size: once; d_call: -; j_call: TRBJ1-5; v_call: TRBV10-2; cdr3_nt: TGCGCCAGCAGTAACGGGGGAGGTGGCAATCAGCCCCAGCATTTT; cdr3_aa: CASSNGGGGNQPQHF
clone_size: -; d_call: -; j_call: TRBJ2-6; v_call: TRBV28; cdr3_nt: TGTGCCAGTTCACGATCTGGGGCCAACGTCCTGACTTTC; cdr3_aa: CASSRSGANVLTF
clone_size: -; d_call: TRBD1; j_call: TRBJ1-6; v_call: TRBV9; cdr3_nt: TGTGCCAGCAGCCCTCGGACAGGGCAGGAAGGGGCACCCCTCCACTTT; cdr3_aa: CASSPRTGQEGAPLHF
clone_size: -; d_call: -; j_call: TRBJ2-5; v_call: TRBV5-6; cdr3_nt: TGTGCCAGCAGCTTTGCGTACCAAGAGACCCAGTACTTC; cdr3_aa: CASSFAYQETQYF
clone_size: -; d_call: -; j_call: TRBJ2-5; v_call: TRBV6-5; cdr3_nt: TGTGCCAGCAGCCCGGACTCCCCTGGCCAAGAGACCCAGTACTTC; cdr3_aa: CASSPDSPGQETQYF
clone_size: -; d_call: -; j_call: TRBJ1-2; v_call: TRBV5-6; cdr3_nt: TGTGCCAGCAGCACACAGGAGATTAACTATGGCTACACCTTC; cdr3_aa: CASSTQEINYGYTF
clone_size: once; d_call: TRBD1; j_call: TRBJ1-2; v_call: TRBV28; cdr3_nt: TGTGCCAGCACCCGAGGGACAGGGCCCCAGGGCTACACCTTC; cdr3_aa: CASTRGTGPQGYTF